The clone carrying this T cell receptor (beta chain) was seen a handful of times. The sample comes from a study of spatial heterogeneity in lung cancer. Time point meaning: sample taken at primary tumor resection. Whole RNA obtained from tumor, nontumor lung or frozen PBMC underwent sequencing without sorting. This CDR3 has 17 amino acids. The germline V gene has CDR1 MDHEN and CDR2 SYDVKM. V was cut by 4 bases and J by 0 bases, with 16 bases left in between. MiXCR was run by TCRdb on the 5' RACE reads, yielding one entry per CDR3 protein. The sample yields roughly 2,000 distinct CDR3 sequences, roughly a quarter seen once.

V gene TRBV28 combines with J gene TRBJ1-3; tentatively, D is TRBD1 (5 bases). The receptor was isolated from a male donor with early-stage non-small cell lung cancer. The sample here was normal lung tissue next to the tumor, taken at surgery. This CDR3 is CASSWGYRGNSGNTIYF. CDR3 DNA: TGTGCCAGCAGTTGGGGTTATAGGGGCAACTCTGGAAACACCATATATTTT.